Sequencing of this T cell receptor (beta chain) was carried out in a study of coeliac disease. Study-wide context: Disease groups: newly diagnosed active, refractory type I, gluten-free-diet controlled.

This CDR3 comprises 13 residues. Germline CDR1 is SGHRS and CDR2 is YFSETQ. V was cut by 0 bases and J by 5 bases, with 9 bases left in between. A word on this clone: The antigen remains undetermined.

Study-level findings and limits: Lower clonality than controls marked TRB and TRG repertoires from active celiac intraepithelial and lamina propria samples.

The data were produced by immunoSEQ multiplex PCR, yet TCRdb's version contains in-frame clones alone and is incomplete. This table has about 5,400 clones, 50% to 70% appearing once. The sample consisted of intraepithelial lymphocytes from the gut. The rearrangement links TRBV5-1 to TRBJ2-7; D gene unclear. The origin of this receptor is a woman aged 25 to 39 with active celiac disease. In DNA, the CDR3 is TGCGCCAGCAGCTTGGCCCAGTCCCACGAGCAGTACTTC. It is translated as CASSLAQSHEQYF.